Reported below is one T cell receptor beta chain. Its antigen is not known. The data derive from a study of blood T cells in healthy people across ages. The authors ran a second PCR of roughly 6 to 12 cycles using a sample-barcoded 5' primer and a J-beta primer mix. TCRdb analysed the 5' RACE reads with MiXCR anew, one entry per CDR3 protein. Counted here are 1.4 million to 1.5 million distinct CDR3 sequences, roughly 40% occurring once; the ten biggest clones make up approximately 7.9%. The V end lost 1 base, the J end lost 1 base, and 7 bases lay between the germline ends. This CDR3 contains 14 residues. CDR1 and CDR2 from the germline V gene are SEHNR and FQNEAQ (reference sequence). General observations from the study: When set beside aged donors, long-lived donors presented more naive CD4+ cells and higher diversity.

The sample comprised blood. The receptor was derived from a woman under 30 in good health. The chain uses TRBV7-9 and TRBJ2-5, with D hard to call. For the CDR3, the DNA is TGTGCCAGCAGCTTAGTTTTGGCCCAAGAGACCCAGTACTTC. It specifies CASSLVLAQETQYF.